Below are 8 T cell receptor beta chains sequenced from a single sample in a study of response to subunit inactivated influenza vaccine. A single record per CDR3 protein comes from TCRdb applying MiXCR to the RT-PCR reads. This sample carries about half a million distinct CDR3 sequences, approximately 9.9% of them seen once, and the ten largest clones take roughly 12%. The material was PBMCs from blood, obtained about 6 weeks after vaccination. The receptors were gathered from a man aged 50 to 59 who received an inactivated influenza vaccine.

CDR3 nucleotide sequence: TGCAGTGCAGTCTCCGGGGCCCCATGGGGTGAGCAGTTCTTC. It is translated as CSAVSGAPWGEQFF. The rearrangement links TRBV20-1 to TRBJ2-1; tentatively, D is TRBD1 or TRBD2 (5 bases each). Germline loops: CDR1 DFQATT, CDR2 SNEGSKA (reference sequence). The V gene lost 6 bases and the J gene lost 9 bases, with 21 bases spanning the gap. This CDR3 spans 14 amino acids.

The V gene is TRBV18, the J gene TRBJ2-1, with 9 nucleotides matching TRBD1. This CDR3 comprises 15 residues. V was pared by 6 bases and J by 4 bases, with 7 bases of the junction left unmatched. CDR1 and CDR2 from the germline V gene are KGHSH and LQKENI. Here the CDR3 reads CASSRDRVGYNEQFF. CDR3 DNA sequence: TGTGCCAGCTCTCGGGACAGGGTCGGTTACAATGAGCAGTTCTTC.

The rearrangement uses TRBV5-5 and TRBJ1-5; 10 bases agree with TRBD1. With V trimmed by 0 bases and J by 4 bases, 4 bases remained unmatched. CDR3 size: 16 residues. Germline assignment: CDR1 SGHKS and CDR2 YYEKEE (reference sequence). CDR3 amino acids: CASSLAAGQGNQPQHF. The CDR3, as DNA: TGTGCCAGCAGCTTGGCCGCGGGACAGGGGAATCAGCCCCAGCATTTT. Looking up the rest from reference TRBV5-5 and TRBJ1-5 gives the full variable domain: DAGVTQSPTHLIKTRGQQVTLRCSPISGHKSVSWYQQVLGQGPQFIFQYYEKEERGRGNFPDRFSARQFPNYSSELNVNALLLGDSALYLCASSLAAGQGNQPQHFGDGTRLSIL.

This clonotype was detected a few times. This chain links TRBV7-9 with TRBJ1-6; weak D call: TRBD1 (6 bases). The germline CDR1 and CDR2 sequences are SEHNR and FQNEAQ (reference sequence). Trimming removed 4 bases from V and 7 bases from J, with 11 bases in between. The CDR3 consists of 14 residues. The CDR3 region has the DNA TGTGCCAGCAGCTCAGGGGACTCCAATTCACCCCTCCACTTT. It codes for CASSSGDSNSPLHF.

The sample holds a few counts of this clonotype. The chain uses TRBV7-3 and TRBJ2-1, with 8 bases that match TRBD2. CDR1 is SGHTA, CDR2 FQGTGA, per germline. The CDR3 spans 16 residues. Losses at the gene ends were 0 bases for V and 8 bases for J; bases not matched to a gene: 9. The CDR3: CASSLTFSGILDEQFF. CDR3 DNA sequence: TGTGCCAGCAGCTTAACGTTTAGCGGGATTTTGGATGAGCAGTTCTTC.

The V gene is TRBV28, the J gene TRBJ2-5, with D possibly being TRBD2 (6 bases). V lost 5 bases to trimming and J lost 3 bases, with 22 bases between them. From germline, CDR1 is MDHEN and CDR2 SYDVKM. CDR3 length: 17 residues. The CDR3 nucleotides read TGTGCCAGCAGTCCGACAATCGTGTTAGGAGGGGAAGAGACCCAGTACTTC. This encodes CASSPTIVLGGEETQYF.

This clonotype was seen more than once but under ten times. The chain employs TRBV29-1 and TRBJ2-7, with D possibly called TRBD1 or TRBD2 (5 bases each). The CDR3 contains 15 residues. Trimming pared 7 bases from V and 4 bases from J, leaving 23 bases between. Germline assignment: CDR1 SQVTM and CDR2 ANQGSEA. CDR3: CSATTFGAPMYEQYF. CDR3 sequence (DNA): TGCAGCGCCACCACCTTCGGGGCCCCCATGTACGAGCAGTACTTC.

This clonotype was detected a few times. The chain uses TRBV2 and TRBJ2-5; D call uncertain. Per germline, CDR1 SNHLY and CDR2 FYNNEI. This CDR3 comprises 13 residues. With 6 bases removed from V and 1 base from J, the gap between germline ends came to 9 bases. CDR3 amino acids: CASRRESQETQYF. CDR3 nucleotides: TGTGCCAGCAGGCGAGAGTCCCAAGAGACCCAGTACTTC.